This is a list of T cell receptor beta chains from one sample in a study of response to subunit inactivated influenza vaccine. TCRdb itself ran the RT-PCR reads through MiXCR, one entry per CDR3 protein. The sample includes 700,000 to 900,000 distinct CDR3 sequences, roughly 20% of them seen just once. Material: PBMCs from blood, obtained 4 to 6 days after vaccination. The source is a man aged 50 or older who received an inactivated influenza vaccine. Each CDR3 is given with its conserved first and last residue. The order of the fields is J gene, clone size, V gene, D gene, CDR3 protein, CDR3 DNA. The D gene is left open where the match is weak. Only some rows state a clone size, as once, few, many or a class for expanded clones.

j_call: TRBJ2-3; clone_size: -; v_call: TRBV3-1; d_call: -; cdr3_aa: CASSQVLRGPQDTQYF; cdr3_nt: TGTGCCAGCAGCCAAGTCCTCCGCGGCCCCCAAGATACGCAGTATTTT
j_call: TRBJ1-2; clone_size: -; v_call: TRBV6-1; d_call: -; cdr3_aa: CASCAWTPSNYGYTF; cdr3_nt: TGTGCCAGCTGTGCTTGGACACCCAGTAACTATGGCTACACCTTC
j_call: TRBJ1-1; clone_size: few; v_call: TRBV20-1; d_call: -; cdr3_aa: CSASMPGLRASNTEAFF; cdr3_nt: TGCAGTGCTAGCATGCCCGGTCTCAGGGCCTCGAACACTGAAGCTTTCTTT
j_call: TRBJ1-5; clone_size: many; v_call: TRBV6-2/TRBV6-3; d_call: -; cdr3_aa: CASRPWGPLSNQPQHF; cdr3_nt: TGTGCCAGCCGCCCGTGGGGCCCTCTGAGCAATCAGCCCCAGCATTTT
j_call: TRBJ2-2; clone_size: -; v_call: TRBV28; d_call: -; cdr3_aa: CASSLRSGRTSVGELFF; cdr3_nt: TGTGCCAGCAGTTTAAGGAGCGGCAGGACCTCCGTCGGGGAGCTGTTTTTT
j_call: TRBJ2-7; clone_size: many; v_call: TRBV10-3; d_call: TRBD1; cdr3_aa: CAIRRTGSDYEQYF; cdr3_nt: TGTGCCATCAGGAGGACAGGGTCAGACTACGAGCAGTACTTC
j_call: TRBJ2-4; clone_size: -; v_call: TRBV27; d_call: TRBD2; cdr3_aa: CASSLSSSGTSGFRYIHYF; cdr3_nt: TGTGCCAGCAGTTTATCATCCTCCGGGACTAGCGGTTTCCGTTACATTCACTACTTC
j_call: TRBJ2-5; clone_size: once; v_call: TRBV3-1; d_call: -; cdr3_aa: CASSQGGGAQTQYF; cdr3_nt: TGTGCCAGCAGCCAAGGCGGGGGCGCGCAGACCCAGTACTTC
j_call: TRBJ2-5; clone_size: few; v_call: TRBV7-2; d_call: -; cdr3_aa: CASTIHGVQETQYF; cdr3_nt: TGTGCCAGCACCATACACGGGGTACAAGAGACCCAGTACTTC
j_call: TRBJ1-1; clone_size: few; v_call: TRBV7-8; d_call: -; cdr3_aa: CASSLIERDTEAFF; cdr3_nt: TGTGCCAGCAGCTTAATTGAACGAGACACTGAAGCTTTCTTT
j_call: TRBJ2-1; clone_size: -; v_call: TRBV15; d_call: -; cdr3_aa: CATSRDEQGRFF; cdr3_nt: TGTGCCACCAGCAGAGATGAACAGGGTCGGTTCTTC
j_call: TRBJ2-1; clone_size: -; v_call: TRBV24-1; d_call: TRBD2; cdr3_aa: CATSDRAGGMYNEQFF; cdr3_nt: TGTGCCACCAGTGATCGAGCGGGGGGGATGTACAATGAGCAGTTCTTC
j_call: TRBJ2-1; clone_size: -; v_call: TRBV27; d_call: -; cdr3_aa: CASRRNRELPYNEQFF; cdr3_nt: TGTGCCAGCAGAAGAAACAGGGAGCTCCCGTACAATGAGCAGTTCTTC
j_call: TRBJ2-1; clone_size: -; v_call: TRBV20-1; d_call: TRBD1; cdr3_aa: CSASFRDRAFTFF; cdr3_nt: TGCAGTGCTTCCTTCCGCGACAGGGCTTTCACGTTCTTC
j_call: TRBJ2-3; clone_size: -; v_call: TRBV7-6; d_call: -; cdr3_aa: CASSTEWRRTDTQYF; cdr3_nt: TGTGCCAGCAGCACCGAGTGGCGTAGAACAGATACGCAGTATTTT
j_call: TRBJ2-7; clone_size: many; v_call: TRBV7-8; d_call: -; cdr3_aa: CASSKDTLYEQYF; cdr3_nt: TGTGCCAGCAGCAAGGACACCTTATACGAGCAGTACTTC
j_call: TRBJ2-2; clone_size: -; v_call: TRBV20-1; d_call: -; cdr3_aa: CSARLTNTGELFF; cdr3_nt: TGCAGTGCTAGACTTACGAACACCGGGGAGCTGTTTTTT